By share, the clone carrying this TCR beta chain counts as medium-sized (0.01 to 0.1%). Its matching antigen is unknown. The study amplified the TCR beta CDR3 region from genomic DNA. This amplification was carried out by two rounds of multiplex PCR. The first round of PCR was done with primers that matched each TRBV and TRBJ gene. From the multiplex PCR reads, TCRdb called clonotypes with MiXCR, one entry per CDR3 protein. Found here are more than 15,000 distinct CDR3 sequences, over 15% of them singletons; the top ten hold roughly 38%. The sample originates from a study of prognosis after radiotherapy for stage I lung cancer. Overall study: In this cohort, every patient with non-small cell lung cancer was regarded as medically inoperable. With roughly 13 men and five or six women, the cohort's median age was roughly 74 years, range roughly 50–84. The study, taken as a whole, reports: It was in patients who developed distant metastases that Shannon entropy after stereotactic body radiation therapy was lower. It was reported that patients with metastases and those without them differed in TRBV and TRBJ gene usage.

The sequenced sample was PBMCs, obtained before or after stereotactic body radiation therapy (not recorded which). The TCR was taken from a donor over 45 with non-small cell lung cancer.

CDR3 nucleotides: TGCAGTGCCTACGCGGGGGGTTTGATTGGACAAAATGAGCAGTTCTTC. It yields the protein CSAYAGGLIGQNEQFF. The chain combines TRBV20-1 with TRBJ2-1; 8 bases are a match to TRBD2. The junction had 17 bases not matched to a gene; V was cut back by 6 bases and J by 7 bases. The CDR3 loop spans 16 amino acids. Germline loops: CDR1 DFQATT, CDR2 SNEGSKA (reference sequence).